Below are 8 T cell receptor beta chains sequenced from a single sample in a study of T-cell memory formation after mild COVID-19. In TCRdb, the 5' RACE reads were re-called with MiXCR into one record per CDR3 protein. Of about 240,000 distinct CDR3 sequences listed, more than 8% are singletons. The sequenced sample consisted of PBMCs or a T cell subset sorted from them (not recorded which). Receptors originate from a man between 18 and 35 years old who had mild COVID-19 (a few samples of this study predate the infection). Cell type and time point are not known.

This clonotype was recorded a few times. V usage is TRBV6-1 and J usage is TRBJ2-6; D remains ambiguous. CDR3 length: 15 amino acids. Trimming took off 2 bases at V and 0 bases at J, with 5 bases between the two ends. Germline V CDR1 and CDR2: MNHNS, SASEGT. The CDR3: CASSEYGSGANVLTF. Here the CDR3 DNA reads TGTGCCAGCAGTGAATACGGCTCTGGGGCCAACGTCCTGACTTTC.

This clonotype turned up a few times. The chain has TRBV5-1 and TRBJ2-3; tentatively, D is TRBD1 (5 bases). The ends were cut back, 2 bases at V and 0 bases at J, with 10 bases in the middle. This CDR3 spans 15 amino acids. The germline V gene has CDR1 SGHRS and CDR2 YFSETQ. CDR3 bases: TGCGCCAGCAGCTTAGAAGGGGAAAGCACAGATACGCAGTATTTT. Translating gives CASSLEGESTDTQYF.

In DNA form, the CDR3 reads TGCAGCGTTGAAGATCGTGCGGGGGCGCGGGAGACCCAGTACTTC. The encoded protein is CSVEDRAGARETQYF. The chain employs TRBV29-1 and TRBJ2-5, with D perhaps TRBD2 (7 bases). V was trimmed by 0 bases and J by 5 bases, leaving 16 bases between them. The CDR3 is 15 residues long. Germline V gives CDR1 SQVTM, CDR2 ANQGSEA.

This clonotype turned up a few times. The rearrangement links TRBV5-5 to TRBJ2-5, with a tentative D call TRBD2 (5 bases). This CDR3 spans 17 amino acids. Germline V lookup: CDR1 SGHKS, CDR2 YYEKEE (reference sequence). Trimming pared 3 bases from V and 5 bases from J, leaving 23 bases between. CDR3 residues: CASSWAGVGTRGETQYF. The CDR3 bases are TGTGCCAGCAGCTGGGCTGGGGTCGGAACACGCGGGGAGACCCAGTACTTC.

This clonotype was seen repeatedly, ten times or more. The genes are TRBV5-1 and TRBJ2-7, with TRBD1 identical over 7 bases. CDR1 is SGHRS and CDR2 is YFSETQ in the germline V gene. This CDR3 spans 13 amino acids. The V segment lost 5 bases and the J segment 7 bases; nucleotides outside the gene matches: 9. CDR3 nucleotides: TGCGCCAGCAGTCGTACAGGGGATCGGGAGCAGTACGTC. Protein: CASSRTGDREQYV.

The V gene is TRBV12-3 or TRBV12-4, the J gene TRBJ1-1; D possibly corresponds to TRBD1 (6 bases). Deletions cut 6 bases from V and 6 bases from J, with 14 bases between. The CDR3 consists of 13 residues. CDR3 loop: CASRYRDAAEAFF. The CDR3 nucleotides read TGTGCCAGCAGGTACAGGGACGCCGCTGAAGCTTTCTTT.

The chain recombines TRBV18 with TRBJ2-6; D remains ambiguous. This CDR3 region has 15 residues. The germline gives CDR1 KGHSH, CDR2 LQKENI. V was pared by 3 bases and J by 0 bases, with 6 bases between. In nucleotides, the CDR3 is TGTGCCAGCTCACCCCCTCGCTCTGGGGCCAACGTCCTGACTTTC. Translated, it gives CASSPPRSGANVLTF.

This rearrangement joins TRBV20-1 to TRBJ2-5, with 10 nucleotides matching TRBD1. CDR1 is DFQATT, CDR2 SNEGSKA, per germline (reference sequence). With 3 bases clipped from V and 5 bases from J, the junction kept 15 bases outside the gene matches. The CDR3 is 17 residues long. The CDR3 coding sequence is TGCAGTGCTAGCGGGGAGCTCCGGGACAGGGGCGGGGAGACCCAGTACTTC. Translating gives CSASGELRDRGGETQYF.